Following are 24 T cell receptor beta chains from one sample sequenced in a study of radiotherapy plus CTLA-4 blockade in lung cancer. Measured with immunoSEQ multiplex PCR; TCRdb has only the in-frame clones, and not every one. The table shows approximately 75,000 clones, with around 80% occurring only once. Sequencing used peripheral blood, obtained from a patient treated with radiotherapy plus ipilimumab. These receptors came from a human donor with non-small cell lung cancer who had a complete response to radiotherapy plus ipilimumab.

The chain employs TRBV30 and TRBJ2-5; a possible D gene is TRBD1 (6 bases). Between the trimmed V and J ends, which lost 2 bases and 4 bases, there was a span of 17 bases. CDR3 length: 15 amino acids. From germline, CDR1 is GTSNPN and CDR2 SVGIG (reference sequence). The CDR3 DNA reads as TGTGCCTGGAGTCACTTCAGGGGATCAGCAGAGACCCAGTACTTC. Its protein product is CAWSHFRGSAETQYF.

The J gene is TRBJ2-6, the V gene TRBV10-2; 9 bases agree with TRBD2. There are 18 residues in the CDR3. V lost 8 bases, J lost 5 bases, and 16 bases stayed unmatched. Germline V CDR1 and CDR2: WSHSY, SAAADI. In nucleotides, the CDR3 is TGCGCCAGCTCATACCGGGGTAGCGGGAGCATCCGGGCCAACGTCCTGACTTTC. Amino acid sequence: CASSYRGSGSIRANVLTF.

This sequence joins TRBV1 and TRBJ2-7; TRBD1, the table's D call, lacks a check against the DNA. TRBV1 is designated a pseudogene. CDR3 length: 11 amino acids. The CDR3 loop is CTSSQEGGKYV. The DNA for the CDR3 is TGCACCAGCAGCCAAGAAGGGGGAAAGTACGTC.

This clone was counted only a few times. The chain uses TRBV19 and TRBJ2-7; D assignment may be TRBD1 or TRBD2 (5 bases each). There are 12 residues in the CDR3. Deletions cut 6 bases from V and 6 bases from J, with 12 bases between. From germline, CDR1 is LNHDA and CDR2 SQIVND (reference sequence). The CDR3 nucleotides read TGTGCCAGTAGGGGGCCTCGGGGCGAGCAGTACTTC. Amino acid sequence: CASRGPRGEQYF.

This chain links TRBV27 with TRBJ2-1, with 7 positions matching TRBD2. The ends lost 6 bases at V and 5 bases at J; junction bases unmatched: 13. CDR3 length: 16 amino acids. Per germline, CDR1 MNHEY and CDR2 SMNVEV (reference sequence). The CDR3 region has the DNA TGTGCCAGCAGGCCGGGGATAGGCCGGGGGGACAATGAGCAGTTCTTC. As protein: CASRPGIGRGDNEQFF.

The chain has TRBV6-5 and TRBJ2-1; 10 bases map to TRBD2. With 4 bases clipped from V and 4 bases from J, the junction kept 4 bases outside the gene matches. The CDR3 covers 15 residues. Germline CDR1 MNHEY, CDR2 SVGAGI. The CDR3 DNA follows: TGTGCCAGCAGTTTTCTAGCGGGGGAGTACAATGAGCAGTTCTTC. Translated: CASSFLAGEYNEQFF.

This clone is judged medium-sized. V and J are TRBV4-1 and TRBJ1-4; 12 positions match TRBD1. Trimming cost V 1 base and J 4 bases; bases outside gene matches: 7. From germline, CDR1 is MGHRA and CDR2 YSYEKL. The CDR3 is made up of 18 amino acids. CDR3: CASSQGRDRGPNNEKLFF. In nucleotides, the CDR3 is TGCGCCAGCAGCCAAGGTCGGGACAGGGGGCCTAATAATGAAAAACTGTTTTTT.

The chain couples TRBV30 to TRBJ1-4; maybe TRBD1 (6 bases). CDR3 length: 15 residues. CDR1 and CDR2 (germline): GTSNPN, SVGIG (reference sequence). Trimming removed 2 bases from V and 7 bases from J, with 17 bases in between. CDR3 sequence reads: CAWSLIGRGVEKLFF. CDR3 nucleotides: TGTGCCTGGAGTCTTATAGGCAGGGGAGTTGAAAAACTGTTTTTT.

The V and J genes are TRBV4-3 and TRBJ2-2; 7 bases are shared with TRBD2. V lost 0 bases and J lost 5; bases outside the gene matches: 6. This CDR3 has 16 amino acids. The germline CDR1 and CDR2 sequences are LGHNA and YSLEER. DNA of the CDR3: TGCGCCAGCAGCCAAGAGTCGGGACTACCAACCGGGGAGCTGTTTTTT. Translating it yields CASSQESGLPTGELFF.

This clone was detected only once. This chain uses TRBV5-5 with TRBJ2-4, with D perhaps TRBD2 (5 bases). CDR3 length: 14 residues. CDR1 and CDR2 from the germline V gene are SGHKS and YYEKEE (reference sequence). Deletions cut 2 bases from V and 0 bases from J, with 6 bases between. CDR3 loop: CASSFGVAKNIQYF. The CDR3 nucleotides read TGTGCCAGCAGCTTCGGGGTAGCCAAAAACATTCAGTACTTC.

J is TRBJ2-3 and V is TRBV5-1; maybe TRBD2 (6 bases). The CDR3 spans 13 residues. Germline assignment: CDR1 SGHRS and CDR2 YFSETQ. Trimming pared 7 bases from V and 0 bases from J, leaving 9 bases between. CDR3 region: CASGGMSTDTQYF. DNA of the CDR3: TGCGCCAGCGGGGGGATGAGCACAGATACGCAGTATTTT.

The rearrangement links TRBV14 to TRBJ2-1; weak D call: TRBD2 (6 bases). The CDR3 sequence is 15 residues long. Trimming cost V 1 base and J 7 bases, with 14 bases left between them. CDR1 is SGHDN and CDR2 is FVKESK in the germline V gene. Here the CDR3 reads CASSQVGRWGNEQFF. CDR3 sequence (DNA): TGTGCCAGCAGCCAAGTCGGGAGATGGGGAAATGAGCAGTTCTTC.

CDR3 amino acids: CASSLEGFYNEQFF. CDR3 DNA sequence: TGCGCCAGCAGCTTGGAGGGGTTCTACAATGAGCAGTTCTTC. The V gene is TRBV5-1, the J gene TRBJ2-1; tentatively, D is TRBD1 (5 bases). Trimming took off 0 bases at V and 3 bases at J, with 7 bases between the two ends. The CDR3 has 14 amino acids. From germline, CDR1 is SGHRS and CDR2 YFSETQ.

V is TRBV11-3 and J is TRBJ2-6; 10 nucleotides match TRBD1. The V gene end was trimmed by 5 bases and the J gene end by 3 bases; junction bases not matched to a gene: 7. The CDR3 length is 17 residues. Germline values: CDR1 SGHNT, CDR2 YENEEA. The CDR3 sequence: CASSIRQGASGANVLTF. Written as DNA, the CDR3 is TGTGCCAGCAGCATCAGACAGGGGGCGAGTGGGGCCAACGTCCTGACTTTC. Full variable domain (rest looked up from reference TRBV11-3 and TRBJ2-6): EAGVVQSPRYKIIEKKQPVAFWCNPISGHNTLYWYLQNLGQGPELLIRYENEEAVDDSQLPKDRFSAERLKGVDSTLKIQPAELGDSAVYLCASSIRQGASGANVLTFGAGSRLTVL.

The CDR3 sequence is CAWKIPDRRDGYTF. In DNA, the CDR3 is TGTGCCTGGAAGATCCCCGACAGGAGAGATGGCTACACCTTC. This chain uses TRBV30 with TRBJ1-2; TRBD1 is a possible D gene (6 bases). Germline V gene data show CDR1 as GTSNPN and CDR2 as SVGIG (reference sequence). V was cut by 4 bases and J by 6 bases, with 18 bases left in between. CDR3 size: 14 residues.

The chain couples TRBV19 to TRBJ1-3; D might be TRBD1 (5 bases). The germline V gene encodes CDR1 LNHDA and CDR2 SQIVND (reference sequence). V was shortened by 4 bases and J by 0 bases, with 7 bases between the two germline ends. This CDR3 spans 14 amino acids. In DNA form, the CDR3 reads TGTGCCAGTAGTAGACAGAACTCTGGAAACACCATATATTTT. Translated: CASSRQNSGNTIYF.

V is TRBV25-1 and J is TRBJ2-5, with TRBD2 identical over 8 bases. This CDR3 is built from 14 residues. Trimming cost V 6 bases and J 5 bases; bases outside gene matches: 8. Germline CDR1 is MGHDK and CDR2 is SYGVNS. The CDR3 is CASSPGGSAETQYF. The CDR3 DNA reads TGTGCCAGCAGCCCGGGGGGGTCAGCGGAGACCCAGTACTTC.

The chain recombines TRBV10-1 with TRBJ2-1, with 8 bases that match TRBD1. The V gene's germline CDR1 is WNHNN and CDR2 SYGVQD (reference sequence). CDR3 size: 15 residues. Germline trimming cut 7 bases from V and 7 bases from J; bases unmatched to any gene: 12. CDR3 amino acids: CASTARGHCTNEQFF. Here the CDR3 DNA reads TGCGCCAGCACCGCCAGGGGGCACTGTACAAATGAGCAGTTCTTC.

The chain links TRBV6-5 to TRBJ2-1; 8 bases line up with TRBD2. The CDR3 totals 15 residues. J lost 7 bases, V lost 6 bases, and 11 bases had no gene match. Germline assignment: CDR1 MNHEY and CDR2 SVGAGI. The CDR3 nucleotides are TGTGCCAGCAGAGAAAGCGGGAGAGCGGGGAATGAGCAGTTCTTC. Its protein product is CASRESGRAGNEQFF.

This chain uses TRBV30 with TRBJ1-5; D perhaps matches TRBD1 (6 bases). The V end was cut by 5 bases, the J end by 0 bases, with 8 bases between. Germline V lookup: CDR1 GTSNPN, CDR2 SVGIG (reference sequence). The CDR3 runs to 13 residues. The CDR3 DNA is TGTGCCTGGGCAGGGGCTAGCAATCAGCCCCAGCATTTT. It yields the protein CAWAGASNQPQHF.

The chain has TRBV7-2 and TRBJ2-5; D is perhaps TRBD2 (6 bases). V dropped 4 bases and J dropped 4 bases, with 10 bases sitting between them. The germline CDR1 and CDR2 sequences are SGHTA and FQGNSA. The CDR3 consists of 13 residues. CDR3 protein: CASSSGRGETQYF. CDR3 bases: TGTGCCAGCAGCTCCGGGCGGGGAGAGACCCAGTACTTC.

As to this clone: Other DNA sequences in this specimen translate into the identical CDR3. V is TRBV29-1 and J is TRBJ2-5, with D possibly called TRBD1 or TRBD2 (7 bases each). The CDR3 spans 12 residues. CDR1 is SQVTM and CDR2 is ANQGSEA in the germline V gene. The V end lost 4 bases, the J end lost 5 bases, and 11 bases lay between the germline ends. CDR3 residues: CSVGQGGETQYF. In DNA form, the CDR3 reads TGCAGCGTTGGTCAGGGGGGGGAGACCCAGTACTTC.

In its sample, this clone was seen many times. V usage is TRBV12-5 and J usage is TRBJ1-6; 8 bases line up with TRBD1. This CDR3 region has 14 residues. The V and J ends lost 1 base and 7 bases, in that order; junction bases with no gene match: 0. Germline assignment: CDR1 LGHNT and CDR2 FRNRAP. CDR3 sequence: CASGLGQGNSPLHF. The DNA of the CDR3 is TGTGCTAGTGGTTTGGGACAGGGGAATTCACCCCTCCACTTT.

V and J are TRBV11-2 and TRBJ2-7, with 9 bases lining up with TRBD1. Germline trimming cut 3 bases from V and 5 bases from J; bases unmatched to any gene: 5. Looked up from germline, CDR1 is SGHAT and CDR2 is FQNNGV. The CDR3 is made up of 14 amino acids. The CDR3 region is CASSLGDRGNEQYV. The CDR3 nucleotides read TGTGCCAGCAGCTTGGGAGACAGGGGGAACGAGCAGTACGTC.